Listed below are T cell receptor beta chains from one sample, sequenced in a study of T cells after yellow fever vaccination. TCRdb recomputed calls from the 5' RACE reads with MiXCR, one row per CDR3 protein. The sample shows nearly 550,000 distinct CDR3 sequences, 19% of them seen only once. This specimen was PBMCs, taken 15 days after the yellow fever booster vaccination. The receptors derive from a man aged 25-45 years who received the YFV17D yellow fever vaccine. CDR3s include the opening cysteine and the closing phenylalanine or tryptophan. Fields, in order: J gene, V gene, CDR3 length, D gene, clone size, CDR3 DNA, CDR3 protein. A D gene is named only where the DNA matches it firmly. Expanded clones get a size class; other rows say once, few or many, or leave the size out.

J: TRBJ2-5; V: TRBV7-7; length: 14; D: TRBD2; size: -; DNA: TGTGCCAGCAGCCCCGGACTAGCTCCAAAGACCCAGTACTTC; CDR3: CASSPGLAPKTQYF
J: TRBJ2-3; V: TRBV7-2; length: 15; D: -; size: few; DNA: TGTGCCAGCAGCTTCGCCATCCAAGGCTCAGATACGCAGTATTTT; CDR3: CASSFAIQGSDTQYF
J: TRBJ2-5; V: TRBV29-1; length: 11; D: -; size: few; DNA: TGCAGCGTGAACTACCAAGAGACCCAGTACTTC; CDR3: CSVNYQETQYF
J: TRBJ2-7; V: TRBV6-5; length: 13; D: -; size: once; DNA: TGTGCCAGCAGGTACAGGACTTCCTACGAGCAGTACTTC; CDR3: CASRYRTSYEQYF
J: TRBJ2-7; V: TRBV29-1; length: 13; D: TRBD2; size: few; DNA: TGCAGCGTTGTACTAGCGGGAGAACACGAGCAGTACTTC; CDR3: CSVVLAGEHEQYF
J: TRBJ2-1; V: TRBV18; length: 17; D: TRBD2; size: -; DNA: TGTGCCAGCTCACGGACTTTGACTAGCGGGGGCTACAATGAGCAGTTCTTC; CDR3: CASSRTLTSGGYNEQFF
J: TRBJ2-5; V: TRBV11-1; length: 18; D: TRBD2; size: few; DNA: TGTGCCAGCAGCTGGAAGGGACTGAGAGCGGGAGATAAAGAGACCCAGTACTTC; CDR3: CASSWKGLRAGDKETQYF
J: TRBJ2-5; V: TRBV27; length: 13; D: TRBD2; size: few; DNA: TGTGCCAGCAGTTTTACTAGCGCGGAGACCCAGTACTTC; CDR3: CASSFTSAETQYF
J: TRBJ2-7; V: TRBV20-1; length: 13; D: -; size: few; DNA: TGCAGTGCAACCCTGGGTAAGGGCTACGAGCAGTACTTC; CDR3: CSATLGKGYEQYF
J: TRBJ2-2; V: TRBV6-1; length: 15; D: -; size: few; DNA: TGTGCCAGCAGTACCGGACTACCCAACACCGGGGAGCTGTTTTTT; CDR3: CASSTGLPNTGELFF
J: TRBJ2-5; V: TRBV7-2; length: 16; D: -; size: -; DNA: TGTGCCAGCACCTCCCTAGGGGGAGGGCCTAGAGAGACCCAGTACTTC; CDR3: CASTSLGGGPRETQYF
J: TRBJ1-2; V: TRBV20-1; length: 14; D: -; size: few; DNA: TGCAGTGCTAGGAGGGGGGACGTCTCGTATGGCTACACCTTC; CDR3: CSARRGDVSYGYTF
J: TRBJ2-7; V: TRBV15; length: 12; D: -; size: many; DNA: TGTGCCACCAGCAGAGATGGCTACGAGCAGTACTTC; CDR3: CATSRDGYEQYF
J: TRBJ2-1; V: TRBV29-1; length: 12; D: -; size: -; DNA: TGCAGCGTTGCTTCTTGGGACAATGAGCAGTTCTTC; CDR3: CSVASWDNEQFF
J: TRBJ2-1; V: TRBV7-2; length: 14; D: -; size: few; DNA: TGTGCCAGCACTTTGGGGGTTGACTACAATGAGCAGTTCTTC; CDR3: CASTLGVDYNEQFF
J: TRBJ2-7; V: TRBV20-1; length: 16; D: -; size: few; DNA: TGCAGTGCTAGACCGACCGGGACTCGGAGCTCCTACGAGCAGTACTTC; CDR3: CSARPTGTRSSYEQYF
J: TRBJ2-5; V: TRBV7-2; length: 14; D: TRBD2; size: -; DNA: TGTGCCAGCAGCCCGAGCGGGAGCCTCGAGACCCAGTACTTC; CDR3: CASSPSGSLETQYF
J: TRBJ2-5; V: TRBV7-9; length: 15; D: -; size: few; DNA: TGTGCCAGCAGCTTAGAGGTAGCAGGCCAAGAGACCCAGTACTTC; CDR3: CASSLEVAGQETQYF
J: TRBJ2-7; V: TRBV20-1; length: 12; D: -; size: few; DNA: TGCAGTGCTACCGACCTCTCCTACGAGCAGTACTTC; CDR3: CSATDLSYEQYF
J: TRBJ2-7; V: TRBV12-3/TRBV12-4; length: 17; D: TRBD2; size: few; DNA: TGTGCCAGCAGTTTGGCTAGCGGGAGGCTTCCAACCTACGAGCAGTACTTC; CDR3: CASSLASGRLPTYEQYF
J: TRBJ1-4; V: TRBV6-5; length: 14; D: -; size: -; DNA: TGTGCCAGCAGTTACGGGGGTACTAATGAAAAACTGTTTTTT; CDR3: CASSYGGTNEKLFF
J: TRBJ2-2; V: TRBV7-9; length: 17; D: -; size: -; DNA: TGTGCCAGCAGCTTGGGGGAAAGAAGAGGCGGTGCCGGGGAGCTGTTTTTT; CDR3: CASSLGERRGGAGELFF
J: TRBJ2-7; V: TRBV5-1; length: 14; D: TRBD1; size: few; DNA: TGCGCCAGCAGCCCGCCCGAGACAGGGGTCGAGCAGTACTTC; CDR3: CASSPPETGVEQYF
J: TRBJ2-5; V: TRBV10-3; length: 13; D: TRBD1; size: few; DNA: TGTGCCATCAGTCTGGGCAGGGGGGAGACCCAGTACTTC; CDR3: CAISLGRGETQYF
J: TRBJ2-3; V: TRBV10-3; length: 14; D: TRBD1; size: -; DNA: TGTGCCATCAGCCCCGGGACAGGCACAGATACGCAGTATTTT; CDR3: CAISPGTGTDTQYF
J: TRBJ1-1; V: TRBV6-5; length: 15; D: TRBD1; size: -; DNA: TGTGCCAGCAGTAACCCGGGACAGGGGAACACTGAAGCTTTCTTT; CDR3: CASSNPGQGNTEAFF
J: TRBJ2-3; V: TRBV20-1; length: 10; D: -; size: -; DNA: TGCAGTGCTGCCCAGGAGGCGCAGTATTTT; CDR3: CSAAQEAQYF
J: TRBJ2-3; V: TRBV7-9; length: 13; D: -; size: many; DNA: TGTGCCAGCAGCACGTGGAGCACAGATACGCAGTATTTT; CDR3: CASSTWSTDTQYF
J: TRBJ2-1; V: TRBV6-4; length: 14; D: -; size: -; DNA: TGTGCCAGCAGTGTATCCCAAAATAGCCCAGAGCAGTTCTTC; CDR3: CASSVSQNSPEQFF
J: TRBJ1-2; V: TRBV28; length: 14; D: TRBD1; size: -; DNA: TGTGCCAGCAGTCCGACAGGGGGGGGTTATGGCTACACCTTC; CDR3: CASSPTGGGYGYTF
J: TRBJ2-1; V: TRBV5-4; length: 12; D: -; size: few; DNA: TGTGCCAGCAGCTCAAACAGGATGGAGCAGTTCTTC; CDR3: CASSSNRMEQFF
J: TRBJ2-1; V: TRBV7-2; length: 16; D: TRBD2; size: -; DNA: TGTGCCAGCAGCCTGCACCCCGGGACTAGCCAGAATGAGCAGTTCTTC; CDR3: CASSLHPGTSQNEQFF
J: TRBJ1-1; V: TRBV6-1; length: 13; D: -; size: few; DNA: TGTGCCAGCAGGAAGGGACGGGGCACTGAAGCTTTCTTT; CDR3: CASRKGRGTEAFF
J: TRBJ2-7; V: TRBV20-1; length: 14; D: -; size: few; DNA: TGCAGTGCCTTCCCCCGGGACAAGGGCTACGAGCAGTACTTC; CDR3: CSAFPRDKGYEQYF
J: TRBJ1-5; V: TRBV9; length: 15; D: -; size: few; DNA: TGTGCCAGCAGCGTACAAGGACGGCCTGGGCAGCCCCAGCATTTT; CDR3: CASSVQGRPGQPQHF
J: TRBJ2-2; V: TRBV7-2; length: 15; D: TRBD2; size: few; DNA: TGTGCCAGCAGCTCTCAGCGGGAGTGGTCCGGGGAGCTGTTTTTT; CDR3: CASSSQREWSGELFF
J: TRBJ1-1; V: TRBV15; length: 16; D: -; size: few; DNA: TGTGCCACCAGCAGAGATAATAGGCCACCCCCTCCTGAAGCTTTCTTT; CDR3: CATSRDNRPPPPEAFF
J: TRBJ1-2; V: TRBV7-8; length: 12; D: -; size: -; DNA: TGTGCCAGCAGCATGAACCGTTATGGCTACACCTTC; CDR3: CASSMNRYGYTF
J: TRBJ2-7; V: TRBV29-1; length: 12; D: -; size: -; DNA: TGCAGCGTTGAATCGGGATCGGGTGAGCAGTACTTC; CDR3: CSVESGSGEQYF
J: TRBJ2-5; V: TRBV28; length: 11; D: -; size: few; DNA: TGTGCCGGAGGACAGCAAGAGACCCAGTACTTC; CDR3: CAGGQQETQYF
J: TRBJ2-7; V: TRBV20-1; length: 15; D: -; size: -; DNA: TGCAGTGCTAGCTGGCAGGGGCAAGTTTATTACGAGCAGTACTTC; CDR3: CSASWQGQVYYEQYF
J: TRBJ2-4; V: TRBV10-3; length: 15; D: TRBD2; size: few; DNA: TGTGCCATCAGTGAGTCTAAGGGCGGGAGTAACATTCAGTACTTC; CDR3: CAISESKGGSNIQYF
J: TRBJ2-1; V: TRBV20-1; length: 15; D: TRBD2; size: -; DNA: TGCAGTGCTAGAGCCCGGGGACTAGCGGGATTTGAGCAGTTCTTC; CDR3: CSARARGLAGFEQFF
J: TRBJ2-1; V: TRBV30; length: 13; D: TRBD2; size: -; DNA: TGTGCCTCTACCGGGACTAGCAGGAATGAGCAGTTCTTC; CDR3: CASTGTSRNEQFF
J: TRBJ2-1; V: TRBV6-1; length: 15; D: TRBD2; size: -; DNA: TGTGCCAGCAGTGAAAGCGGGACTGCCTACAATGAGCAGTTCTTC; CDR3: CASSESGTAYNEQFF
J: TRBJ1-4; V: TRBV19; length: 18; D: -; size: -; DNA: TGTGCCAGTAGTATAGATTTCAATGGCCGGGAGGATAATGAAAAACTGTTTTTT; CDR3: CASSIDFNGREDNEKLFF
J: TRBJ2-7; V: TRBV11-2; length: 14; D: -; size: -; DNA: TGTGCCAGCAGCTTGACGGACGGGGACTACGAGCAGTACTTC; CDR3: CASSLTDGDYEQYF
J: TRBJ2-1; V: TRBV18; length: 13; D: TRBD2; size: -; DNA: TGTGCCAGCTCTCCTAGCGGGAGGGTTGAGCAGTTCTTC; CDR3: CASSPSGRVEQFF
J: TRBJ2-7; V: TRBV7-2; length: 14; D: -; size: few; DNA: TGTGCCAGCAGCTCGGGCGGGACGTTCTACGAGCAGTACTTC; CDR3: CASSSGGTFYEQYF
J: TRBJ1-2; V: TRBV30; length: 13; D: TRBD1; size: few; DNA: TGTGCCTGGAAAGGGACAGGGAACTATGGCTACACCTTC; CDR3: CAWKGTGNYGYTF
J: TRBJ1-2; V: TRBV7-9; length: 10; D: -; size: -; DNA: TGTGCCACCGGGGGAGATGGCTACACCTTC; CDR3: CATGGDGYTF
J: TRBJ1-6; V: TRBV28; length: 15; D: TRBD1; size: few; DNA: TGTGCCAGCAGTTTTGGGTGGACAGGCAATTCACCCCTCCACTTT; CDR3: CASSFGWTGNSPLHF